Judged by abundance, the clone carrying this T cell receptor beta chain is medium-sized (0.01 to 0.1%). Its target is unknown. TCRdb used MiXCR to reprocess the multiplex PCR reads, holding one entry per CDR3 protein. Of about 15,000 distinct CDR3 sequences in the sample, under 60% were seen once. The CDR3 length is 13 residues. With 6 bases removed from V and 7 bases from J, the gap between germline ends came to 12 bases. Germline V gives CDR1 SNHLY, CDR2 FYNNEI. The data were obtained in a study of breast tumors, draining lymph nodes, adjacent tissues. Study results and caveats: Tumor and nontumor repertoires were significantly more similar in luminal-like than in basal-like breast cancer. Data fit most tumor T cells coming from lymph node, expanding in tumor.

The chain couples TRBV2 to TRBJ2-2; TRBD2 is a possible D gene (5 bases). Material: tumor-adjacent breast tissue. This clonotype was obtained from a female donor with breast cancer. Some clones in this sample may be carry-over from other donors' samples. This CDR3 is CASRDSAGGELFF. The CDR3 DNA follows: TGTGCCAGCAGGGACTCAGCTGGCGGGGAGCTGTTTTTT.